Listed below are T cell receptor beta chains from one sample, sequenced in a study of sequential checkpoint blockade in melanoma. TCRdb's table, derived via immunoSEQ multiplex PCR, lists solely in-frame clones and lacks some. Altogether tens of thousands of clones are present, 70% to 80% being singletons, with the ten largest covering 22%. Material: CD8+ T cells sorted from blood (inferred from file names), obtained from a patient given nivolumab and ipilimumab in sequence. The receptors were gathered from a human donor with melanoma. Each CDR3 is given with its conserved first and last residue. The D gene is left open where the match is weak. Not all rows give a size; the values are once, few, many and, for expanded clones, a class.

cdr3_length,d_call,j_call,clone_size,v_call,cdr3_aa,cdr3_nt
14,NA,TRBJ2-1,NA,TRBV2,CASTVVPAYNEQFF,TGTGCCAGCACTGTAGTGCCCGCCTACAATGAGCAGTTCTTC
16,NA,TRBJ1-1,NA,TRBV27,CASRLSAGADFTEAFF,TGTGCCAGCAGATTGTCAGCTGGGGCGGATTTCACTGAAGCTTTCTTT
13,NA,TRBJ2-7,NA,TRBV29-1,CSVGGTSTYEQYF,TGCAGCGTTGGTGGGACATCAACCTACGAGCAGTACTTC
13,TRBD1,TRBJ1-2,NA,TRBV9,CASSTDRGYGYTF,TGTGCCAGCAGCACAGACAGGGGGTATGGCTACACCTTC
14,TRBD2,TRBJ2-1,NA,TRBV9,CASSPSGSFYEQFF,TGTGCCAGCAGCCCTAGCGGGAGTTTCTATGAGCAGTTCTTC
15,NA,TRBJ1-3,once,TRBV4-3,CASSQVAGSGNTIYF,TGCGCCAGCAGCCAAGTAGCCGGGTCTGGAAACACCATATATTTT
13,NA,TRBJ2-7,NA,TRBV14,CASSHTGPYEQYF,TGTGCCAGCAGCCACACAGGGCCCTACGAGCAGTACTTC
11,TRBD1,TRBJ2-5,NA,TRBV27,CASRTGGTQYF,TGTGCCAGCAGGACAGGGGGGACCCAGTACTTC
14,TRBD1,TRBJ1-4,few,TRBV10-3,CAISPGTGDEKLFF,TGTGCCATCAGTCCAGGGACAGGGGACGAAAAACTGTTTTTT
16,TRBD2,TRBJ2-1,NA,TRBV27,CASALGSGGARNEQFF,TGTGCCAGCGCATTAGGGAGCGGGGGGGCCCGCAATGAGCAGTTCTTC
15,NA,TRBJ1-5,NA,TRBV11-3,CASSLTEYSNQPQHF,TGTGCCAGCAGCTTGACAGAGTATAGCAATCAGCCCCAGCATTTT
17,NA,TRBJ1-1,NA,TRBV15,CATSRGAPGGLKTEAFF,TGTGCCACCAGCAGAGGAGCCCCGGGAGGGTTGAAGACTGAAGCTTTCTTT
16,NA,TRBJ2-5,NA,TRBV7-8,CASSLEPTRSQETQYF,TGTGCCAGCAGCTTAGAACCCACTAGGAGCCAAGAGACCCAGTACTTC
14,NA,TRBJ2-2,NA,TRBV4-1,CASSPGQFTGELFF,TGCGCCAGCAGCCCAGGACAATTCACCGGGGAGCTGTTTTTT
14,NA,TRBJ2-1,NA,TRBV6-1,CASIGPARMNEQFF,TGTGCCAGCATAGGCCCAGCTAGGATGAATGAGCAGTTCTTC
15,NA,TRBJ1-2,NA,TRBV19,CASSSVVGVLNGITF,TGTGCCAGTAGCTCCGTGGTAGGCGTCCTTAACGGGATCACCTTC
17,TRBD1,TRBJ1-5,NA,TRBV4-3,CASSQDRRDRGNQPQHF,TGCGCCAGCAGCCAAGATCGCCGGGACAGGGGAAATCAGCCCCAGCATTTT
14,NA,TRBJ1-1,NA,TRBV19,CASSIGLLGVEAFF,TGTGCCAGTAGTATTGGACTGCTCGGAGTTGAAGCTTTCTTT
16,NA,TRBJ1-6,NA,TRBV27,CASSLTTALYNSPLHF,TGTGCCAGCAGTTTAACGACAGCTCTTTATAATTCACCCCTCCACTTT
12,NA,TRBJ2-7,NA,TRBV2,CASTDRYYEQYF,TGTGCCAGCACGGACAGATACTACGAGCAGTACTTC
14,NA,TRBJ2-7,NA,TRBV28,CASSLLQGGDEQYF,TGTGCCAGCAGTTTATTACAGGGTGGTGACGAGCAGTACTTC
15,TRBD1,TRBJ1-5,NA,TRBV10-3,CAIRDRGDGNQPQHF,TGTGCCATCAGGGACAGGGGCGACGGCAATCAGCCCCAGCATTTT
16,NA,TRBJ2-2,NA,TRBV4-1,CASSQSGFPNTGELFF,TGCGCCAGCAGCCAGTCCGGGTTTCCGAACACCGGGGAGCTGTTTTTT
14,TRBD1,TRBJ2-7,once,TRBV19,CASSIQGVSYEQYF,TGTGCCAGTAGTATCCAGGGGGTATCCTACGAGCAGTACTTC
13,NA,TRBJ2-7,few,TRBV7-3,CASSLDHGVEQYF,TGTGCCAGCAGCTTAGACCACGGGGTCGAGCAGTACTTC
15,NA,TRBJ2-7,few,TRBV6-6,CASSPFLGWGNEQYF,TGTGCCAGCAGTCCTTTTCTTGGATGGGGCAACGAGCAGTACTTC
12,NA,TRBJ1-6,NA,TRBV7-9,CASRVGNSPLHF,TGTGCCAGCAGAGTCGGGAATTCACCCCTCCACTTT
13,NA,TRBJ2-2,NA,TRBV4-2,CASSPPSRGELFF,TGTGCCAGCAGCCCCCCTAGCAGAGGGGAGCTGTTTTTT
14,TRBD1,TRBJ2-7,NA,TRBV11-2,CASSFTGVRYEQYF,TGTGCCAGCAGCTTCACAGGGGTACGGTACGAGCAGTACTTC
13,NA,TRBJ1-1,NA,TRBV5-6,CASSLGGAREAFF,TGTGCCAGCAGCTTAGGGGGGGCCCGGGAAGCTTTCTTT
15,NA,TRBJ2-3,NA,TRBV4-2,CASSLQVVNQDTQYF,TGTGCCAGCAGCCTACAGGTTGTTAACCAAGATACGCAGTATTTT
18,TRBD2,TRBJ2-1,NA,TRBV4-3,CASSQGTSGRYAYNEQFF,TGCGCCAGCAGCCAAGGGACTAGCGGGAGGTACGCCTACAATGAGCAGTTCTTC
14,NA,TRBJ1-2,large,TRBV7-9,CASREGLYERGYTF,TGTGCCAGCAGGGAGGGGCTATACGAGCGTGGCTACACCTTC
15,TRBD1,TRBJ2-7,once,TRBV28,CASRSDRFLPYEQYF,TGTGCCAGCAGGTCGGACAGGTTCCTTCCCTACGAGCAGTACTTC
16,TRBD1,TRBJ1-4,NA,TRBV30,CAWKATGSVWNEKLFF,TGTGCCTGGAAAGCGACAGGGTCCGTATGGAATGAAAAACTGTTTTTT
13,TRBD2,TRBJ2-7,NA,TRBV2,CASSVKGLNEQYF,TGTGCCAGCAGTGTGAAGGGACTAAACGAGCAGTACTTC
16,TRBD2,TRBJ2-1,NA,TRBV10-2,CASTYSGTSGDNEQFF,TGCGCCAGCACTTACTCCGGGACTAGCGGAGACAATGAGCAGTTCTTC
12,NA,TRBJ2-7,NA,TRBV30,CAWSPGAYEQYF,TGTGCCTGGTCCCCAGGTGCCTACGAGCAGTACTTC
14,NA,TRBJ2-1,once,TRBV6-6,CASSYSSPRDEQFF,TGTGCCAGCAGTTACTCTTCCCCCCGGGATGAGCAGTTCTTC
13,TRBD1,TRBJ1-5,NA,TRBV2,CASNGQGGQPQHF,TGTGCCAGCAACGGACAGGGTGGTCAGCCCCAGCATTTT
13,NA,TRBJ2-7,once,TRBV4-1,CASSPLEGYEQYF,TGCGCCAGCAGCCCGTTGGAGGGCTACGAGCAGTACTTC
15,NA,TRBJ1-5,NA,TRBV27,CASSFSGGGNQPQHF,TGTGCCAGCAGTTTCTCGGGGGGGGGCAATCAGCCCCAGCATTTT
14,TRBD1,TRBJ2-7,medium-sized,TRBV28,CASSFPGTGYEQYF,TGTGCCAGCAGCTTCCCCGGGACAGGATACGAGCAGTACTTC
12,NA,TRBJ1-2,NA,TRBV19,CASTQGSAGYTF,TGTGCCAGTACCCAGGGTTCCGCTGGCTACACCTTC
14,TRBD1,TRBJ2-2,NA,TRBV27,CASSLGTDTGELFF,TGTGCCAGCAGTTTAGGGACAGACACCGGGGAGCTGTTTTTT